This TCR beta chain comes out of a study of blood T cell repertoires in COVID-19. The CDR3 consists of 12 residues. V gave up 4 bases and J gave up 8 bases, with 9 bases separating them. From germline, CDR1 is SGDLS and CDR2 YYNGEE. Here immunoSEQ multiplex PCR was the method, and the copy in TCRdb shows in-frame clones only, minus some. The table records over 75,000 clones, roughly 80% of them present only once. This clone was found a few times. The V call is TRBV9, the J call TRBJ2-2; the D gene is possibly TRBD2 (5 bases). Sequencing input: peripheral blood. The origin of this receptor is a man aged 70 or older with acute or convalescent COVID-19. For the CDR3, the DNA is TGTGCCAGCAGCTTCTCGGGGGGGGAGCTGTTTTTT. The encoded protein is CASSFSGGELFF.